This entry lists 22 T cell receptor beta chains sequenced from one sample in a study of cytomegalovirus exposure and HLA in healthy donors. PCR amplification relied on 60 Vbeta primers (plus 13 Jbeta primers). Sequencing used immunoSEQ multiplex PCR; TCRdb keeps in-frame clones, though not all of them. The sample records roughly 48,000 clones, around two thirds being singletons. The sequencing sample was made of PBMCs. The origin of the receptors is a woman aged 30 to 39 in good health and CMV-seronegative.

This clone appeared a single time. The chain combines TRBV6-5 with TRBJ1-2, with D unresolved. Germline V gives CDR1 MNHEY, CDR2 SVGAGI. Trimming shortened V by 2 bases and J by 8 bases, and 12 bases separated the two germline ends. CDR3 length: 13 amino acids. The CDR3 coding sequence is TGTGCCAGCAGTTACGAGCCGACGGGGGGCTACACCTTC. Translated: CASSYEPTGGYTF.

The CDR3 coding sequence is TGTGCCAGCAGGGCTCCGGGACAGGGTGTCGACGAGCAGTACTTC. Translating gives CASRAPGQGVDEQYF. The gene calls are TRBV7-9 and TRBJ2-7, with 9 bases fitting TRBD1. The CDR3 consists of 15 residues. In germline, CDR1 is SEHNR, CDR2 FQNEAQ (reference sequence). V was clipped by 6 bases and J by 5 bases; unmatched bases: 11.

The chain has TRBV30 and TRBJ2-7, with TRBD1 matching over 9 bases. The germline CDR1 and CDR2 sequences are GTSNPN and SVGIG (reference sequence). The CDR3 covers 13 residues. CDR3 loop: CAIKGTGNHEQYF. The CDR3 DNA reads TGTGCAATAAAGGGGACAGGGAACCACGAGCAGTACTTC.

The CDR3 reads CASSVGQGASETQYF. CDR3 in DNA: TGTGCCAGCAGTGTGGGACAGGGGGCGTCAGAGACCCAGTACTTC. The V gene is TRBV6-1, the J gene TRBJ2-5; 12 positions agree with TRBD1. Germline V gene lookup returns CDR1 MNHNS and CDR2 SASEGT. The CDR3 totals 15 residues. With 4 bases clipped from V and 4 bases from J, the junction kept 4 bases outside the gene matches.

This sequence joins TRBV14 and TRBJ1-3; D gene ambiguous. Germline CDR1 reads SGHDN; CDR2 reads FVKESK. CDR3 length: 10 amino acids. Trimming removed 8 bases at V and 8 bases at J, with 7 bases between. This CDR3 is CASSGDTIYF. CDR3 bases: TGTGCCAGCTCCGGGGACACCATATATTTT.

There are a few counts of this clone. This rearrangement joins TRBV19 to TRBJ2-7, with 12 nucleotides matching TRBD2. J lost 7 bases, V lost 3 bases, and 7 bases had no gene match. This CDR3 spans 15 amino acids. From germline, CDR1 is LNHDA and CDR2 SQIVND (reference sequence). The CDR3 spells CASSMTSGSFLEQYF. The DNA of the CDR3 is TGTGCCAGTAGTATGACTAGCGGGAGCTTTCTAGAGCAGTACTTC.

The rearrangement links TRBV28 to TRBJ1-4; TRBD1 might be the D (5 bases). Germline CDR1 and CDR2: MDHEN and SYDVKM. The V and J ends lost 4 bases and 10 bases respectively, with 13 bases between them. The CDR3 loop spans 13 amino acids. CDR3 DNA: TGTGCCAGCAGTTCAGGGATGAGTGGAAAACTGTTTTTT. As protein: CASSSGMSGKLFF. Together with reference TRBV28 and TRBJ1-4, the CDR3 gives the full variable domain: DVKVTQSSRYLVKRTGEKVFLECVQDMDHENMFWYRQDPGLGLRLIYFSYDVKMKEKGDIPEGYSVSREKKERFSLILESASTNQTSMYLCASSSGMSGKLFFGSGTQLSVL.

In this sample, this clone turned up once. The gene calls are TRBV7-9 and TRBJ2-1, with 8 bases that match TRBD2. The germline CDR1 and CDR2 sequences are SEHNR and FQNEAQ (reference sequence). With V trimmed by 4 bases and J by 4 bases, 3 bases remained unmatched. The CDR3 is 14 amino acids. The CDR3, as DNA: TGTGCCAGCAGCTCTAGCGGGCGTTACAATGAGCAGTTCTTC. As protein: CASSSSGRYNEQFF.

The CDR3 protein is CASSLDGSSYGYTF. The CDR3 bases are TGTGCCAGCAGCTTAGATGGCTCCAGCTATGGCTACACCTTC. This chain joins TRBV7-9 and TRBJ1-2; D is uncertain. The CDR3 covers 14 residues. Trimming took off 1 base at V and 4 bases at J, with 10 bases between the two ends. Germline CDR1 SEHNR, CDR2 FQNEAQ (reference sequence).

The chain carries TRBV10-2 and TRBJ1-2; D uncertain. This CDR3 contains 14 residues. Germline CDR1 and CDR2: WSHSY and SAAADI. The ends were cut back, 3 bases at V and 2 bases at J, with 10 bases in the middle. The CDR3 DNA sequence: TGCGCCAGCAGTGAAAGCACTTACAACTATGGCTACACCTTC. Its translation: CASSESTYNYGYTF.

In this sample, this clone turned up a few times. The chain recombines TRBV7-9 with TRBJ2-1; D unclear. V was clipped by 8 bases and J by 9 bases, with 11 bases between them. Germline V gives CDR1 SEHNR, CDR2 FQNEAQ (reference sequence). The CDR3 length is 11 residues. CDR3 sequence: CASGSEAEQFF. CDR3 nucleotides: TGTGCCAGCGGGTCCGAGGCTGAGCAGTTCTTC.

The chain links TRBV4-2 to TRBJ1-3; 11 bases line up with TRBD1. Germline V gene data show CDR1 as LGHNA and CDR2 as YNFKEQ. The CDR3 totals 16 residues. With V trimmed by 0 bases and J by 10 bases, 8 bases remained unmatched. For the CDR3, the DNA is TGTGCCAGCAGCCAAGACGCAGGACAGGGGGCCCGTACCATATATTTT. This encodes CASSQDAGQGARTIYF.

This chain links TRBV9 with TRBJ1-2; D is unclear. Germline CDR1 and CDR2: SGDLS and YYNGEE. The CDR3 is 15 residues long. V was shortened by 0 bases and J by 2 bases, with 11 bases between the two germline ends. DNA of the CDR3: TGTGCCAGCAGCGTAGAAGGGAGAGGAAACTATGGCTACACCTTC. Translation gives CASSVEGRGNYGYTF.

The chain is built from TRBV14 and TRBJ2-4; perhaps TRBD2 as D (6 bases). The CDR3 extends over 15 amino acids. From germline, CDR1 is SGHDN and CDR2 FVKESK. Trimming cost V 4 bases and J 11 bases, with 21 bases left between them. CDR3 region: CASSPGGGYGSVQYF. In DNA form, the CDR3 reads TGTGCCAGCAGCCCCGGTGGGGGGTACGGTAGCGTTCAGTACTTC.

This clone was picked up a small number of times. This chain connects TRBV29-1 to TRBJ1-1; 11 bases match TRBD1. Trimming cost V 4 bases and J 4 bases; bases outside gene matches: 5. This CDR3 comprises 14 residues. Germline V gives CDR1 SQVTM, CDR2 ANQGSEA. DNA of the CDR3: TGCAGCGTTGCATCCGGGACAGGGGGCACTGAAGCTTTCTTT. Protein product: CSVASGTGGTEAFF.

The chain couples TRBV5-4 to TRBJ2-5; D is ambiguous. V lost 0 bases, J lost 9 bases, and 9 bases lay in between. CDR1 SGHNT and CDR2 YYREEE come from the germline V gene (reference sequence). The CDR3 runs to 12 residues. CDR3 protein: CASSLVDSAQYF. The CDR3 region has the DNA TGTGCCAGCAGCTTGGTCGACTCGGCCCAGTACTTC.

V gene TRBV30 combines with J gene TRBJ1-2; 9 bases match TRBD1. From germline, CDR1 is GTSNPN and CDR2 SVGIG (reference sequence). With V trimmed by 3 bases and J by 7 bases, 3 bases remained unmatched. The CDR3 totals 12 residues. CDR3 amino acids: CAWRQGASGYTF. As DNA, the CDR3 is TGTGCCTGGAGACAGGGGGCTTCTGGCTACACCTTC.

The rearrangement joins TRBV6-5 to TRBJ1-5; D not certain. This CDR3 has 15 residues. The ends were cut back, 0 bases at V and 0 bases at J, with 6 bases in the middle. The germline CDR1 and CDR2 sequences are MNHEY and SVGAGI. The CDR3 nucleotides read TGTGCCAGCAGTTACTCCCAATCTAGCAATCAGCCCCAGCATTTT. It specifies CASSYSQSSNQPQHF.

This clone was detected a few times. CDR3 nucleotide sequence: TGTGCCTGGAGTGGGACTACGGATACGCAGTATTTT. Protein: CAWSGTTDTQYF. The V call is TRBV30, the J call TRBJ2-3; a weak D match, TRBD2 (6 bases). The CDR3 runs to 12 residues. Germline loops: CDR1 GTSNPN, CDR2 SVGIG (reference sequence). Trimming took off 1 base at V and 6 bases at J, with 8 bases between the two ends. The variable domain in full, with the rest retrieved from reference TRBV30 and TRBJ2-3, is SQTIHQWPATLVQPVGSPLSLECTVEGTSNPNLYWYRQAAGRGLQLLFYSVGIGQISSEVPQNLSASRPQDRQFILSSKKLLLSDSGFYLCAWSGTTDTQYFGPGTRLTVL.

The V gene is TRBV2, the J gene TRBJ2-3; possible D gene TRBD2, 6 bases. The germline gives CDR1 SNHLY, CDR2 FYNNEI. Trimming left V 7 bases short and J 2 bases short, with 13 bases between. The CDR3 spans 14 residues. The CDR3 bases are TGTGCCAGCACTGCGGGACTCCTCACAGATACGCAGTATTTT. Its translation: CASTAGLLTDTQYF. Full variable domain (missing parts from reference TRBV2 and TRBJ2-3): EPEVTQTPSHQVTQMGQEVILRCVPISNHLYFYWYRQILGQKVEFLVSFYNNEISEKSEIFDDQFSVERPDGSNFTLKIRSTKLEDSAMYFCASTAGLLTDTQYFGPGTRLTVL.

V is TRBV13 and J is TRBJ2-7; unclear D gene. The germline V gene has CDR1 PRHDT and CDR2 FYEKMQ (reference sequence). The CDR3 runs to 13 residues. The V gene lost 2 bases and the J gene lost 4 bases, with 9 bases spanning the gap. CDR3 coding DNA: TGTGCCAGCAGCTTAAACTTACTGTACGAGCAGTACTTC. Translated, it gives CASSLNLLYEQYF.

This chain uses TRBV5-4 with TRBJ2-7; no definite D call. The CDR3 covers 11 residues. Deletions cut 3 bases from V and 7 bases from J, with 8 bases between. Germline CDR1 is SGHNT and CDR2 is YYREEE (reference sequence). Written as DNA, the CDR3 is TGTGCCAGCAGCTCCCAACAGGAGCAGTACTTC. Translated, it gives CASSSQQEQYF.